Listed below are T cell receptor beta chains from one sample, sequenced in a study of CD8+CD57+ T cells in acquired aplastic anemia. TCRdb processed the reads anew with MiXCR; each CDR3 protein has one entry. The sample has under 40,000 distinct CDR3 sequences, more than 75% seen once; the top ten hold roughly 23%. Material: sorted CD4+, CD8+, or CD8+CD57+ T cells (not recorded which) from PBMCs. The receptors were gathered from a human donor in good health, serving as a control. Both conserved end residues are part of each CDR3. Fields, in order: J gene, D gene, V gene, clone size, CDR3 protein, CDR3 DNA. D genes are given only for firm matches. Some rows mark clone size as missing; the rest say once, few, many or name a class of expanded clone.

>TRBJ2-7|.|TRBV5-5|.
CASSLGVTSYEQYF
TGTGCCAGCAGCTTAGGCGTCACATCCTACGAGCAGTACTTC
>TRBJ1-2|.|TRBV15|.
CATSTGYNYGYTF
TGTGCCACCAGTACAGGGTATAACTATGGCTACACCTTC
>TRBJ1-2|.|TRBV19|.
CAGTPGFLLSGYTF
TGTGCCGGTACTCCCGGATTCCTATTGAGTGGCTACACCTTC
>TRBJ2-1|TRBD2|TRBV11-2|once
CASSLDSGGAGNEQFF
TGTGCCAGCAGCTTGGACAGCGGGGGGGCCGGCAATGAGCAGTTCTTC
>TRBJ2-7|TRBD2|TRBV6-2/TRBV6-3|medium-sized
CASSGTSGYEQYF
TGTGCCAGCTCCGGGACTAGCGGCTACGAGCAGTACTTC
>TRBJ2-2|.|TRBV19|few
CASTLQNTGELFF
TGTGCCAGTACTTTACAGAACACCGGGGAGCTGTTTTTT
>TRBJ2-5|.|TRBV15|.
CATSRDLGGETQYF
TGTGCCACCAGCAGAGATCTAGGGGGAGAGACCCAGTACTTC
>TRBJ1-1|.|TRBV2|few
CASGPVTEAFF
TGTGCCAGCGGGCCCGTAACTGAAGCTTTCTTT
>TRBJ1-3|.|TRBV10-2|.
CASSEQGWGNTIYF
TGCGCCAGCAGTGAGCAGGGTTGGGGAAACACCATATATTTT
>TRBJ2-7|.|TRBV10-2|.
CASSVSYVGTYEQYF
TGCGCCAGCAGTGTGAGCTATGTTGGTACCTACGAGCAGTACTTC
>TRBJ1-5|.|TRBV10-3|.
CAISESLAGNQPQHF
TGTGCCATCAGTGAGTCATTGGCAGGCAATCAGCCCCAGCATTTT
>TRBJ2-3|.|TRBV7-3|medium-sized
CASSITGSTDTQYF
TGTGCCAGCAGCATCACCGGGAGCACAGATACGCAGTATTTT
>TRBJ2-3|.|TRBV7-2|few
CASSLRVSQYF
TGTGCCAGCAGCTTAAGGGTATCGCAGTATTTT
>TRBJ2-5|TRBD1|TRBV11-2|medium-sized
CASSTPRQGQTQYF
TGTGCCAGCAGCACACCAAGACAGGGGCAGACCCAGTACTTC
>TRBJ2-2|.|TRBV29-1|.
CSVSLAITGELFF
TGCAGCGTTTCCCTAGCGATCACCGGGGAGCTGTTTTTT
>TRBJ2-7|TRBD2|TRBV20-1|.
CSARELAGGYEQYF
TGCAGTGCTAGAGAACTAGCGGGGGGCTACGAGCAGTACTTC
>TRBJ1-6|.|TRBV5-5|.
CASSTSSYNSPLHF
TGTGCCAGCAGCACTAGCTCCTATAATTCACCCCTCCACTTT
>TRBJ2-3|.|TRBV25-1|.
CASSDLSPLRNTQYF
TGTGCCAGCAGTGACCTTTCCCCCCTCAGGAATACGCAGTATTTT
>TRBJ2-7|.|TRBV11-1|.
CASSLALLGGDTYNEQYF
TGTGCCAGCAGCTTAGCCCTTCTCGGCGGGGATACCTACAATGAGCAGTACTTC
>TRBJ2-3|.|TRBV2|few
CATSDSYTQYF
TGTGCCACCAGTGATTCGTACACGCAGTATTTT
>TRBJ2-5|TRBD2|TRBV19|once
CASSIVGGGTQYF
TGTGCCAGTAGTATAGTGGGCGGGGGGACCCAGTACTTC
>TRBJ2-3|.|TRBV5-4|.
CASSSGQYTQYF
TGTGCCAGCAGCTCAGGACAGTATACGCAGTATTTT
>TRBJ2-2|.|TRBV25-1|.
CASSEAGAWTGELFF
TGTGCCAGCAGTGAAGCAGGGGCATGGACCGGGGAGCTGTTTTTT
>TRBJ2-7|.|TRBV5-3|once
CASSLATNEQYF
TGTGCCAGCAGCTTGGCCACTAACGAGCAGTACTTC
>TRBJ1-1|.|TRBV19|.
CASSTGRRNTEAFF
TGTGCCAGTAGTACGGGACGGAGGAACACTGAAGCTTTCTTT
>TRBJ1-1|.|TRBV15|.
CATRRSRMNTEAFF
TGTGCCACCAGGAGGAGTAGGATGAACACTGAAGCTTTCTTT
>TRBJ2-5|.|TRBV29-1|.
CSVVQSETQYF
TGCAGCGTTGTTCAGTCCGAGACCCAGTACTTC